Here is one TCR beta chain with its context. Its target is unknown. This CDR3 spans 15 amino acids. Germline V gene data show CDR1 as MNHNY and CDR2 as SVGAGI (reference sequence). Trimming left V 7 bases short and J 5 bases short, with 15 bases between. The data were produced by immunoSEQ multiplex PCR, yet TCRdb's version contains in-frame clones alone and is incomplete. The top ten hold 3.4% of the sample, which has some 76,000 clones, 85% to 90% seen once. These data come from a study of PD-L1 blockade in urothelial cancer. Study summary: Earlier, patients had received 0 to 3 chemotherapy regimens. Study observations and caveats: TCR clonality was measured in pretreatment peripheral blood. Clonality below the median predicted better survival.

This receptor was obtained from a man aged 55 to 70 with urothelial cancer. The chain links TRBV6-6 to TRBJ1-6, with D hard to call. The source was PBMCs, collected around atezolizumab (anti-PD-L1) treatment. The CDR3 DNA follows: TGTGCCAGCACTGAATCCGGGAGAGATAATTCACCCCTCCACTTT. Its translation: CASTESGRDNSPLHF.